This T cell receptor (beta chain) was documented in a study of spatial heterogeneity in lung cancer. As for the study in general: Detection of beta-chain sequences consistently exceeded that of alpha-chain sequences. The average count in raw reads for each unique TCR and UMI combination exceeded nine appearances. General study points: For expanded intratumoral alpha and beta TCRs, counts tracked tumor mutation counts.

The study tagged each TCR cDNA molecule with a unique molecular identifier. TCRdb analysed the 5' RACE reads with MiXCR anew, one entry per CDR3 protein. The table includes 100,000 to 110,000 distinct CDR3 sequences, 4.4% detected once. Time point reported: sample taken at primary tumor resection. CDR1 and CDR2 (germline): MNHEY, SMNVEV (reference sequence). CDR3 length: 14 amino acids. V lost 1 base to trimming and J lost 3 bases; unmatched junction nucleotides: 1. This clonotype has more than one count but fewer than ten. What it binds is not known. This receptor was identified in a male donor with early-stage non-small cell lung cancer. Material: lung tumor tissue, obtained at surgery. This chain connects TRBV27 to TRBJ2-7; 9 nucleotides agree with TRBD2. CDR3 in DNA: TGTGCCAGCAGTTTATTAGCGGGAGACTACGAGCAGTACTTC. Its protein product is CASSLLAGDYEQYF.